The present entry profiles one T cell receptor (beta chain) with its context. Produced via immunoSEQ multiplex PCR; TCRdb's table is partial and in-frame only. Of about 86,000 clones detected, approximately 94% appear once; the ten largest clones hold less than 6%. These data are taken from a study of control samples from healthy donors and cancer patients. The CDR3 is 14 amino acids. The germline V gene has CDR1 SGHRS and CDR2 YFSETQ. V was cut by 0 bases and J by 4 bases, with 9 bases left in between. J is TRBJ2-3 and V is TRBV5-1, with D possibly being TRBD2 (5 bases). The sample consisted of blood. This clonotype was sampled from a woman younger than 35 in good health. The CDR3 loop is CASSLERGADTQYF. CDR3 DNA: TGCGCCAGCAGCTTGGAACGGGGAGCAGATACGCAGTATTTT.